Listed below are T cell receptor beta chains from one sample, sequenced in a study of T-cell reconstitution after alpha-beta-depleted transplantation in children. TCRdb passed the PCR reads through MiXCR, listing each CDR3 protein once. The repertoire consists of 25,000 to 35,000 distinct CDR3 sequences, with around 7% occurring once and the leading ten covering around 30%. The sample here was peripheral blood, taken 60 days after TCRalphabeta/CD19-depleted stem cell transplant. The receptors stem from a child younger than two who had a stem cell transplant for acute myeloid leukemia, so the T cells may come from the graft donor. The CDR3 runs from the conserved cysteine through the conserved F or W. The D gene is left open where the match is weak. Not every row has a clone size; where given, it reads once, few, many or a size class.

TRBV11-1	.	.	TRBJ2-1	TGTGCCAGCAGCTTAGAAATCCTGTCTAGCGTGGTCTACAATGAGCAGTTCTTC	CASSLEILSSVVYNEQFF
TRBV5-1	TRBD1	many	TRBJ2-7	TGCGCCAGCAGCTTGAGGACAGGGTTCTACGAGCAGTACTTC	CASSLRTGFYEQYF
TRBV4-3	TRBD2	many	TRBJ2-3	TGCGCCAGCAGCCTCGGACTAGCGGGAAGGGCAGATACGCAGTATTTT	CASSLGLAGRADTQYF
TRBV20-1	.	many	TRBJ2-3	TGCAGTGCTAGAGATTTGCGCACAGATACGCAGTATTTT	CSARDLRTDTQYF
TRBV15	.	few	TRBJ2-4	TGTGCCACCAGCAGAAGAAGAGTGGACATTCAGTACTTC	CATSRRRVDIQYF
TRBV4-3	.	.	TRBJ1-5	TGCGCCAGCAGCCCACACGTCCGGGGTATCAGCAATCAGCCCCAGCATTTT	CASSPHVRGISNQPQHF
TRBV9	TRBD1	many	TRBJ1-2	TGTGCCAGCAGCCCCCGACAGGGAGTACTCGGGGGCTACACCTTC	CASSPRQGVLGGYTF
TRBV2	TRBD2	few	TRBJ2-3	TGTGCCAGCGGGGGACGAGGACTAGCGGTCACAGATACGCAGTATTTT	CASGGRGLAVTDTQYF
TRBV5-6	TRBD1	many	TRBJ2-3	TGTGCCAGCAGCCTAAGGACAGGTACCACAGATACGCAGTATTTT	CASSLRTGTTDTQYF
TRBV27	.	many	TRBJ2-3	TGTGCCAGCTGGGGGAGGGATACGCAGTATTTT	CASWGRDTQYF
TRBV29-1	TRBD1	many	TRBJ2-1	TGCAGCGGTGGACAGGGTCCTTTCAATGAGCAGTTCTTC	CSGGQGPFNEQFF
TRBV7-9	.	many	TRBJ2-2	TGTGCCAGCAGACCTCTACTAGCAACGAAGGCCGGGGAGCTGTTTTTT	CASRPLLATKAGELFF
TRBV4-1	.	many	TRBJ2-1	TGCGCCAGCAGCCAAGAAGGCTTCCTGGATGAGCAGTTCTTC	CASSQEGFLDEQFF
TRBV5-1	TRBD1	many	TRBJ2-3	TGCGCCAGCAGCTCCGAGGGACAGGGGGGCACAGATACGCAGTATTTT	CASSSEGQGGTDTQYF
TRBV9	.	large	TRBJ2-1	TGTGCCAGCAGGAACCGGGACGATTACAATGAGCAGTTCTTC	CASRNRDDYNEQFF
TRBV7-9	.	many	TRBJ2-3	TGTGCCAGCTCCATTACGTCAGATACGCAGTATTTT	CASSITSDTQYF
TRBV9	.	many	TRBJ2-2	TGTGCCAGCAGCGTCCCTGAGACAGCCACTAACACCGGGGAGCTGTTTTTT	CASSVPETATNTGELFF
TRBV4-2	TRBD1	many	TRBJ2-7	TGTGCCAGCAGCCAAGTGACAGGGCACGAGCAGTACTTC	CASSQVTGHEQYF
TRBV11-2	TRBD1	many	TRBJ2-5	TGTGCCAGCAGCTTAGATTTGGACAGGCGTACTCAAGAGACCCAGTACTTC	CASSLDLDRRTQETQYF
TRBV28	.	many	TRBJ2-7	TGTGCCAGCAGTCCGAGAGACAGGCTGAGCTCCTACGAGCAGTACTTC	CASSPRDRLSSYEQYF
TRBV23-1	.	.	TRBJ2-3	TGCGCCAGCAGTCTTTCCATCCCGTTGCAGGCCCTGAGACCAGATACGCAGTATTTT	CASSLSIPLQALRPDTQYF
TRBV20-1	.	many	TRBJ1-2	TGCAGTGCCATGACAACTTTTAACTATGGCTACACCTTC	CSAMTTFNYGYTF
TRBV27	.	.	TRBJ2-7	TGTGCCAGCCGGACAGACTACGAGCAGTACTTC	CASRTDYEQYF
TRBV29-1	.	many	TRBJ1-5	TGCAGCGTTGAAGATCCAGGGAGCAATCAGCCCCAGCATTTT	CSVEDPGSNQPQHF
TRBV10-3	.	many	TRBJ2-7	TGTGCCATCAGACCCGGACAGTCCTACGAGCAGTACTTC	CAIRPGQSYEQYF
TRBV5-1	.	many	TRBJ2-5	TGCGCCAGCAGCCCCTTTCCAGGGGACCAAGAGACCCAGTACTTC	CASSPFPGDQETQYF
TRBV16	TRBD2	many	TRBJ2-1	TGTGCCAGCAGCCCTCTACCGGGACTAGCGGGGGGGCCCCTCAATGAGCAGTTCTTC	CASSPLPGLAGGPLNEQFF
TRBV4-2	TRBD2	.	TRBJ2-7	TGTGCCAGCAGCCAGGGACTAGTGACCTACGAGCAGTACTTC	CASSQGLVTYEQYF
TRBV9	TRBD2	many	TRBJ2-1	TGTGCCTCCGGGACTACCCGATACAATGAGCAGTTCTTC	CASGTTRYNEQFF
TRBV6-5	.	many	TRBJ1-1	TGTGCCAGCAGTTACTCGCCCGATTACACTGAAGCTTTCTTT	CASSYSPDYTEAFF
TRBV6-5	.	many	TRBJ1-5	TGTGCCAGCGGGTTTCGGCCCCAGCATTTT	CASGFRPQHF
TRBV20-1	TRBD1	many	TRBJ2-7	TGCAGTGCGGGGGACAGGGGGCGTATATACGAGCAGTACTTC	CSAGDRGRIYEQYF
TRBV20-1	.	many	TRBJ2-1	TGCAGTGCCCTACTAGCCACAGGCTCCTACAATGAGCAGTTCTTC	CSALLATGSYNEQFF
TRBV9	TRBD1	many	TRBJ2-3	TGTGCCAGCAGCGCCCGACAGGGGCGTAGCACAGATACGCAGTATTTT	CASSARQGRSTDTQYF
TRBV2	TRBD1	many	TRBJ1-2	TGTGCCACCAGGACAGGGATGAGGGGCTACACCTTC	CATRTGMRGYTF
TRBV4-1	.	many	TRBJ1-4	TGCGCCAGCAGCCAAGAGGGAAATGAAAAACTGTTTTTT	CASSQEGNEKLFF
TRBV20-1	.	.	TRBJ1-1	TGCAGTGCTAGAATACCCACTGAAGCTTTCTTT	CSARIPTEAFF
TRBV5-3	.	few	TRBJ2-7	TGTGCCACGACCCCCTCGCTGGGGGGCCCCGTCTACGAGCAGTACTTC	CATTPSLGGPVYEQYF